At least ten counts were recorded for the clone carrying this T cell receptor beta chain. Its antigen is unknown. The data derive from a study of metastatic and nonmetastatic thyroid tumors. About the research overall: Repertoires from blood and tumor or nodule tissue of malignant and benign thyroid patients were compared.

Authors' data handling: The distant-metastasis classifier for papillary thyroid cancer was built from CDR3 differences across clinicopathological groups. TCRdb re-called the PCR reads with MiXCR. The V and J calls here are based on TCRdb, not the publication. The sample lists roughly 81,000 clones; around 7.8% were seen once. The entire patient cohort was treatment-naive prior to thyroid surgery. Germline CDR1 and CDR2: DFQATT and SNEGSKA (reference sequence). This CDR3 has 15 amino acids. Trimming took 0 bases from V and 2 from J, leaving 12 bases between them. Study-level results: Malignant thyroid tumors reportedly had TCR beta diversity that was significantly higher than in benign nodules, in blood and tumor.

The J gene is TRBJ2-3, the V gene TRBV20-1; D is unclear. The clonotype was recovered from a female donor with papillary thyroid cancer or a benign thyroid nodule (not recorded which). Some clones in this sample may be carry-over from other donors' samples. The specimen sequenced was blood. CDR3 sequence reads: CSARDRIGVTDTQYF. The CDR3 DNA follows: TGCAGTGCTAGAGATCGTATCGGAGTCACAGATACGCAGTATTTT.